This T cell receptor beta chain was identified during a study of blood T cell repertoires in COVID-19. The CDR3 has 15 residues. CDR1 and CDR2 from the germline V gene are MNHEY and SMNVEV (reference sequence). Trimming removed 2 bases from V and 3 bases from J, with 11 bases in between. Original processing methods: By means of reference gene primer amplification, nucleated cell counts were estimated. Repertoires were generated with immunoSEQ multiplex PCR, while TCRdb's copy carries only in-frame clones and drops some. V and J calls and clone size are those listed in that table; D and trimming were worked out from the DNA. This table has approximately 500,000 clones, roughly nine tenths appearing once. Enrollment of patients from Seattle took place during active infection, with longitudinal follow-up.

The clonotype comes from a woman aged 50 to 60 with COVID-19, enrolled during active disease. The sequencing sample was made of peripheral blood. V gene TRBV27 combines with J gene TRBJ1-3; a weak D match, TRBD1 (5 bases). CDR3 DNA sequence: TGTGCCAGCAGTTTAAGGGGTACCGGTGGAAACACCATATATTTT. It is translated as CASSLRGTGGNTIYF.